This T cell receptor (beta chain) was sequenced during a study of blood T cell repertoires in COVID-19. Study overall: Acute-phase and convalescent COVID-19 samples originated in the United States, Italy and Spain. The cDNA or gDNA used as material had been derived from T cells, B-cell-depleted T cells, or PBMCs.

Original processing notes: Researchers report that nucleated cell counts were estimated from reference gene primer amplification. Repertoires were generated with immunoSEQ multiplex PCR, while TCRdb's copy carries only in-frame clones and drops some. V, J and clone size derive from that table, while D and trimming were established from the DNA sequence. Among roughly 340,000 clones listed, approximately 90% were seen once. The clonotype comes from a woman aged 18-29 years who had recovered from COVID-19. Material for sequencing was peripheral blood.

CDR3 nucleotides: TGTGCCAGCAGCGAGATGGTGGGGGGAAGCACAGATACGCAGTATTTT. Translation gives CASSEMVGGSTDTQYF. The rearrangement joins TRBV7-9 to TRBJ2-3, with D maybe TRBD2 (6 bases). The CDR3 contains 16 residues. Trimming left V 5 bases short and J 0 bases short, with 15 bases between. Germline V gene data show CDR1 as SEHNR and CDR2 as FQNEAQ (reference sequence).